The clone carrying this T cell receptor beta chain was counted many times. Molecular barcoding with unique molecular identifiers was used for the TCRbeta library. From the PCR reads, TCRdb called clonotypes with MiXCR, one entry per CDR3 protein. In the table there are a few hundred thousand distinct CDR3 sequences, over 9% of which are singletons. This sample was taken from a study of T-cell reconstitution after alpha-beta-depleted transplantation in children. The origin of this receptor is a human donor who donated a stem cell graft to a child with acute lymphoblastic leukemia. The input for sequencing was PBMCs from the stem cell graft donor, taken from the stem cell graft.

The CDR3 nucleotides read TGTGCCAGCAGCTCTACAGGGAACACAGATACGCAGTATTTT. Protein sequence: CASSSTGNTDTQYF. This chain uses TRBV11-2 with TRBJ2-3; possible D gene TRBD1, 6 bases. CDR1 is SGHAT, CDR2 FQNNGV, per germline. The CDR3 is 14 residues long. V gave up 4 bases and J gave up 2 bases, with 10 bases separating them.